This TCR beta chain was identified in a study of beta chain features in type 1 diabetes. Study outcomes and limitations: Any PCR bias toward short templates would affect both groups alike. Moderate but significant shortening of TCRB CDR3s was recorded in all four CD4+ subsets from Type 1 diabetes patients.

Of the isolated RNA, all was reverse transcribed, and so the sequenced material was expressed TCRB transcripts. The protocol was immunoSEQ multiplex PCR, while the TCRdb copy is restricted to in-frame clones and leaves out a portion. The table has 640,000 or so clones, about an eighth seen once. Populations isolated by sorting all had purity greater than 95%. As concerns this clone: Its cognate antigen is unknown.

The clonotype was recovered from a man younger than 35 with type 1 diabetes. Sequences were obtained from naive CD4+ T cells from blood.

The CDR3 DNA follows: TGTGCCAGCAGCTTCGGGACTAGCGGAAACAATGAGCAGTTCTTC. This gives the protein CASSFGTSGNNEQFF. The V call is TRBV6-6, the J call TRBJ2-1; 11 bases are shared with TRBD2. With 6 bases clipped from V and 5 bases from J, the junction kept 6 bases outside the gene matches. The CDR3 totals 15 residues. Germline V gene sequence: CDR1 MNHNY, CDR2 SVGAGI (reference sequence).